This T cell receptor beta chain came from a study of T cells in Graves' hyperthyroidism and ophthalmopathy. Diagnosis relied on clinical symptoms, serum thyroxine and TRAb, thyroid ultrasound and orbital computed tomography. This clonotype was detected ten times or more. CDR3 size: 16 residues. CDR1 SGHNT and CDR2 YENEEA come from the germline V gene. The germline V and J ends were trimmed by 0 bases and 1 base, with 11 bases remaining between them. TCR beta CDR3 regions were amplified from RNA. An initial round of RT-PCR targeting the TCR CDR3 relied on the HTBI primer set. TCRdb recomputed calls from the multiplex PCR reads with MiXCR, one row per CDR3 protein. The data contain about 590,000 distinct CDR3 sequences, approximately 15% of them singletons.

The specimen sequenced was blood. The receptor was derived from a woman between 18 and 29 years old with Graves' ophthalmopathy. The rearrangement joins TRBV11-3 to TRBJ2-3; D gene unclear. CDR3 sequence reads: CASSLDEAPRTDTQYF. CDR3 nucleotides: TGTGCCAGCAGCTTAGATGAGGCACCCCGCACAGATACGCAGTATTTT. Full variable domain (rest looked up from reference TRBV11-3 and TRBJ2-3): EAGVVQSPRYKIIEKKQPVAFWCNPISGHNTLYWYLQNLGQGPELLIRYENEEAVDDSQLPKDRFSAERLKGVDSTLKIQPAELGDSAVYLCASSLDEAPRTDTQYFGPGTRLTVL.